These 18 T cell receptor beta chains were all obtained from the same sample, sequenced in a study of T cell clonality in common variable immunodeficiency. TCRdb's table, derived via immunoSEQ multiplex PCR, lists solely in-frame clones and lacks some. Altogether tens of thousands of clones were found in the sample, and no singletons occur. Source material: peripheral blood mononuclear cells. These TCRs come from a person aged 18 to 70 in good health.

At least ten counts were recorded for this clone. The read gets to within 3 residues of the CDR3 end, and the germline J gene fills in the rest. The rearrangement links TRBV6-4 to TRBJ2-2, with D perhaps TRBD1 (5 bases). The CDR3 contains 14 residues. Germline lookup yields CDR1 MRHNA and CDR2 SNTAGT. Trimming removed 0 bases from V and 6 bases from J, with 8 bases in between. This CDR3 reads CASSDSLQAGELFF. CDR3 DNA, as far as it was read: TGTGCCAGCAGTGACTCGTTACAGGCCGGGGAG.

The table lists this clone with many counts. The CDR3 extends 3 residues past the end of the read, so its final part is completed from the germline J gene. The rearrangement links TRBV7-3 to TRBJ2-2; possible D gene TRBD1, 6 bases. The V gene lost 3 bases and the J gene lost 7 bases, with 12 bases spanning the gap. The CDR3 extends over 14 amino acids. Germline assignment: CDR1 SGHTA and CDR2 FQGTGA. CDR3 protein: CASSFWGRDGELFF. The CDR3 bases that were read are TGTGCCAGCAGCTTTTGGGGGCGCGACGGGGAG.

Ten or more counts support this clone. CDR3 DNA (partial): TGCAGTGCTAGATCTAGACAGTCCCCGGAGACC. Encoded protein: CSARSRQSPET. The full CDR3 protein is CSARSRQSPETQYF. The chain combines TRBV20-1 with TRBJ2-5, with a weak D call TRBD1 (5 bases). The sequence runs out 3 residues before the end of the CDR3; the remainder is reconstructed from the germline J gene. Germline assignment: CDR1 DFQATT and CDR2 SNEGSKA (reference sequence). This CDR3 comprises 14 residues. Trimming removed 2 bases from V and 5 bases from J, with 15 bases in between.

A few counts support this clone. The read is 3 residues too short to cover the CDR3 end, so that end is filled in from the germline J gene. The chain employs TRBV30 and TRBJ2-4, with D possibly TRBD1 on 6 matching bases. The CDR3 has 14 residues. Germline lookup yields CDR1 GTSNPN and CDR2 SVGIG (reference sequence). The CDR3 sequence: CAWRTLGGNYGQYF. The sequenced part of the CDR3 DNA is TGTGCCTGGAGAACCTTAGGGGGTAACTATGGT.

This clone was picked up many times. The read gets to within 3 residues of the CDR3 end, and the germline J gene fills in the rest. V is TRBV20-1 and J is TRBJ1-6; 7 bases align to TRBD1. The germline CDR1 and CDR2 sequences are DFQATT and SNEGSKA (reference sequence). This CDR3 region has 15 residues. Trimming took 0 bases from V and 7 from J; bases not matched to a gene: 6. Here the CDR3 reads CSARDKETGNSPLHF. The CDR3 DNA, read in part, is TGCAGTGCTAGAGATAAGGAGACAGGGAATTCACCC.

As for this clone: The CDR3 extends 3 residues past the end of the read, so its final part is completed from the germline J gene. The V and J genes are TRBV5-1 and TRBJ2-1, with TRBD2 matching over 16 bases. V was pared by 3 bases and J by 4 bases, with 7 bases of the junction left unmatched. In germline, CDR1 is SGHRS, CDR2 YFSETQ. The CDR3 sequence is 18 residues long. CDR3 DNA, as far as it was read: TGCGCCAGCAGCTCCCCGGGACTAGCGGGGGGGCCATACAATGAG. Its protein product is CASSSPGLAGGPYNE. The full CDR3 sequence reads CASSSPGLAGGPYNEQFF.

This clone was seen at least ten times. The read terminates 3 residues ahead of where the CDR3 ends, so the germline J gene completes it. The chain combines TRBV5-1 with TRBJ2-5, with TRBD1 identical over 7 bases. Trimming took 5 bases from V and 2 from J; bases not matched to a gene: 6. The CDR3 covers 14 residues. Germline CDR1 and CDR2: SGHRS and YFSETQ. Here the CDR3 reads CASSSGQQQETQYF. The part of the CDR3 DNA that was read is TGCGCCAGCAGTTCGGGACAGCAACAAGAGACC.

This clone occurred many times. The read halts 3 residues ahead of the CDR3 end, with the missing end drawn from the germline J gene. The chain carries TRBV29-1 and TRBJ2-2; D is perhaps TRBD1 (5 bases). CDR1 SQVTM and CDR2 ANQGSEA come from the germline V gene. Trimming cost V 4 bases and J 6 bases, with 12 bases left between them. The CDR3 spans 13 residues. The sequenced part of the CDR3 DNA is TGCAGCGTTGTCCTACAGGACCCCGGGGAG. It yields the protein CSVVLQDPGE. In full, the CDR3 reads CSVVLQDPGELFF.

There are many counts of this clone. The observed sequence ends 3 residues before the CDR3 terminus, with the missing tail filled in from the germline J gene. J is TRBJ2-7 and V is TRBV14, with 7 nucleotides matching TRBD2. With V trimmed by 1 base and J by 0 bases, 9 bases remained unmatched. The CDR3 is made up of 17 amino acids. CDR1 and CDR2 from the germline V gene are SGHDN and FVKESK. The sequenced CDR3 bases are TGTGCCAGCAGCCAAGGGGGCCAGCGGGGAAGCTCCTACGAG. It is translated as CASSQGGQRGSSYE. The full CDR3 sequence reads CASSQGGQRGSSYEQYF.

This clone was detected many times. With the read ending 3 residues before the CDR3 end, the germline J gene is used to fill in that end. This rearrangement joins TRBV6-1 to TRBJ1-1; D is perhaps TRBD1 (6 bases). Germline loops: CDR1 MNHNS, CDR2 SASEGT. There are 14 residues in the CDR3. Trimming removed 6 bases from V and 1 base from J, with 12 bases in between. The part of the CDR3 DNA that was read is TGTGCCAGCAGCGAAACAGGGAGGAACACTGAA. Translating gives CASSETGRNTE. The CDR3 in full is CASSETGRNTEAFF.

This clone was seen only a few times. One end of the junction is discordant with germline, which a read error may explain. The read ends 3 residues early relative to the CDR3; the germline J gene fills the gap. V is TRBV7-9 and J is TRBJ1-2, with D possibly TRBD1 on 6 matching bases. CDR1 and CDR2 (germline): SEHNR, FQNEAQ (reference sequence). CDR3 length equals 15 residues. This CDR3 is CASSLAGASSYDYTF. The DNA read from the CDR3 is TGTGCCAGCAGTTTAGCGGGGGCCTCCTCCTACGAC.

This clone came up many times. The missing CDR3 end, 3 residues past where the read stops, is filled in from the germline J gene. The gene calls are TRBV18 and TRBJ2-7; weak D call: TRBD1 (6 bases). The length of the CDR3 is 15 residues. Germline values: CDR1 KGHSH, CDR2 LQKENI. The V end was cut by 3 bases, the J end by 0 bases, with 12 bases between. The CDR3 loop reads CASSPPTGSSYEQYF. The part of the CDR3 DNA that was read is TGTGCCAGCTCACCTCCTACAGGGAGCTCCTACGAG.

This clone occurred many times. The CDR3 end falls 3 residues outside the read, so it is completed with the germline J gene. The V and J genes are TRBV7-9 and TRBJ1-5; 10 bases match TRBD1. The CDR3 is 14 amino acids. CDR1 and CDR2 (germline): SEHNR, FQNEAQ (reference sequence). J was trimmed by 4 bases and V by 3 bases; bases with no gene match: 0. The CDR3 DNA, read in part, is TGTGCCAGCAGCTTGGACAGGGGGAATCAGCCC. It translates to CASSLDRGNQP. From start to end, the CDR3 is CASSLDRGNQPQHF.

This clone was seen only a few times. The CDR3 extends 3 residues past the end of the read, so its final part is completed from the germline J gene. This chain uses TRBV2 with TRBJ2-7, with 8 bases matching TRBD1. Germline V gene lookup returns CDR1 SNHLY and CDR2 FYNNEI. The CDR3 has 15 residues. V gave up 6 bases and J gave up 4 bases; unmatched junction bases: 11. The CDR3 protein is CASSRQGLGGYEQYF. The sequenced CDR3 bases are TGTGCCAGCAGCAGACAGGGGCTGGGTGGGTACGAG.

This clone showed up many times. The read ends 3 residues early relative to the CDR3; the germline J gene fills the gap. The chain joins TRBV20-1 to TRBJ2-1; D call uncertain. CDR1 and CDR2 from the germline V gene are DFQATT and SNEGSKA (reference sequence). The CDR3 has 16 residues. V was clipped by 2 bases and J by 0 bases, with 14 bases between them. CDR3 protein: CSARPRRIGSYNEQFF. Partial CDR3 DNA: TGCAGTGCTAGACCGCGGCGAATCGGCTCCTACAATGAG.

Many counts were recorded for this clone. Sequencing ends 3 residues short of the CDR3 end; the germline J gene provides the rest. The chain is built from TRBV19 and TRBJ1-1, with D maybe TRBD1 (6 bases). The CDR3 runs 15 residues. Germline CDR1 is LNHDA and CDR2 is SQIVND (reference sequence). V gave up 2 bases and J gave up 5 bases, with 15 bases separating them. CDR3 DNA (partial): TGTGCCAGTAGTATATGGGACACTAAAGCGACTGAA. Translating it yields CASSIWDTKATE. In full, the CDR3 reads CASSIWDTKATEAFF. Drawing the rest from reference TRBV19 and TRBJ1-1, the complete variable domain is DGGITQSPKYLFRKEGQNVTLSCEQNLNHDAMYWYRQDPGQGLRLIYYSQIVNDFQKGDIAEGYSVSREKKESFPLTVTSAQKNPTAFYLCASSIWDTKATEAFFGQGTRLTVV.

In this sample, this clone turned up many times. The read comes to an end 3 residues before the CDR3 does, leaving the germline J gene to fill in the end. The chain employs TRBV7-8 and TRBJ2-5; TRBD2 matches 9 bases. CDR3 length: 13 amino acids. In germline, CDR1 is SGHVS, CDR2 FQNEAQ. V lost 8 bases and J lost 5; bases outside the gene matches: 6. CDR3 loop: CASRAGGMETQYF. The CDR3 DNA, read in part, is TGTGCCAGCCGGGCGGGGGGGATGGAGACC. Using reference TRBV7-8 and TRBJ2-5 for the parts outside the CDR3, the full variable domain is GAGVSQSPRYKVAKRGQDVALRCDPISGHVSLFWYQQALGQGPEFLTYFQNEAQLDKSGLPSDRFFAERPEGSVSTLKIQRTQQEDSAVYLCASRAGGMETQYFGPGTRLLVL.

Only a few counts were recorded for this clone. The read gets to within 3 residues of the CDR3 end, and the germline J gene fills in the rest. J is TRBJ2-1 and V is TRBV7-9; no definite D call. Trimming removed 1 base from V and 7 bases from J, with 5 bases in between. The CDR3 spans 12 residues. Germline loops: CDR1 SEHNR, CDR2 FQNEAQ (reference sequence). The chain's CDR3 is CASSLEHNEQFF. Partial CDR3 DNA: TGTGCCAGCAGCTTAGAACATAATGAG.